The next 21 T cell receptor beta chains were all read from a single sample in a study of cytomegalovirus exposure and HLA in healthy donors. The PCR used 60 Vbeta and 13 Jbeta primers. The repertoire was sequenced with immunoSEQ multiplex PCR; TCRdb's copy has only in-frame clones and lacks some. The sample lists around 150,000 clones; approximately 81% were seen once. The sequenced sample consisted of PBMCs. The origin of the receptors is a middle-aged woman in good health and CMV-seropositive.

The rearrangement joins TRBV30 to TRBJ2-2, with 8 nucleotides matching TRBD2. In germline, CDR1 is GTSNPN, CDR2 SVGIG (reference sequence). Trimming at V came to 1 base and at J to 4 bases, leaving 8 bases not matched to a gene. The CDR3 runs 16 residues. The CDR3 sequence is CAWSDLGGGPTGELFF. CDR3 DNA sequence: TGTGCCTGGAGTGACCTCGGCGGGGGGCCCACCGGGGAGCTGTTTTTT.

The chain uses TRBV7-9 and TRBJ1-1; perhaps TRBD1 as D (5 bases). Germline V lookup: CDR1 SEHNR, CDR2 FQNEAQ (reference sequence). The CDR3 is 14 residues long. V was cut by 3 bases and J by 3 bases, with 11 bases left in between. The CDR3 sequence is CASSLGSGDTEAFF. The CDR3 nucleotides read TGTGCCAGCAGCTTGGGATCGGGGGACACTGAAGCTTTCTTT.

Only a few counts were recorded for this clone. This chain links TRBV19 with TRBJ2-4; the D is unclear. The CDR3 totals 16 residues. CDR1 LNHDA and CDR2 SQIVND come from the germline V gene (reference sequence). The germline V and J ends were trimmed by 3 bases and 1 base, with 13 bases remaining between them. The CDR3 is CASSMVTGRAKNIQYF. The CDR3 DNA sequence: TGTGCCAGTAGTATGGTTACGGGTCGGGCCAAAAACATTCAGTACTTC.

The rearrangement links TRBV11-2 to TRBJ2-3, with a weak D call TRBD2 (6 bases). This CDR3 has 15 amino acids. V shed 0 bases and J shed 3 bases, with 10 bases lying between them. CDR1 is SGHAT, CDR2 FQNNGV, per germline. DNA of the CDR3: TGTGCCAGCAGCTTAGAGGGAGGCGGGACAGATACGCAGTATTTT. Translation: CASSLEGGGTDTQYF.

This clone was found many times. CDR3 DNA sequence: TGCGCCAGCAGCTGGGTCGACAGGGCAGAAAAACTGTTTTTT. Its protein product is CASSWVDRAEKLFF. The gene calls are TRBV5-1 and TRBJ1-4; TRBD1 matches 7 bases. This CDR3 has 14 residues. J was trimmed by 8 bases and V by 3 bases; bases with no gene match: 7. CDR1 and CDR2 (germline): SGHRS, YFSETQ.

Details on this clone: One end of the junction is discordant with germline, which a read error may explain. Other DNA sequences from this sample encode an identical CDR3 as well. V is TRBV7-9 and J is TRBJ1-5; 7 nucleotides align to TRBD1. Germline lookup yields CDR1 SEHNR and CDR2 FQNEAQ (reference sequence). This CDR3 contains 16 residues. The DNA of the CDR3 is TGTTCCAGCAGCTTAGGGACAGCTTATAGCAATCAGCCCCAGCATTTT. This sequence encodes CSSSLGTAYSNQPQHF.

The chain is built from TRBV5-1 and TRBJ1-5; D not certain. Germline loops: CDR1 SGHRS, CDR2 YFSETQ. The CDR3 consists of 14 residues. Trimming took 0 bases from V and 4 from J, leaving 8 bases between them. The DNA of the CDR3 is TGCGCCAGCAGCTTGGACACGGGGAATCAGCCCCAGCATTTT. Translating it yields CASSLDTGNQPQHF.

This clone was detected once. The rearrangement uses TRBV28 and TRBJ1-1; the D gene is possibly TRBD1 (6 bases). The CDR3 consists of 12 residues. Deletions cut 3 bases from V and 8 bases from J, with 10 bases between. Germline V CDR1 and CDR2: MDHEN, SYDVKM. In nucleotides, the CDR3 is TGTGCCAGCAGTTTTTACAGGGCAGAAGCTTTCTTT. Translation gives CASSFYRAEAFF.

In this sample, this clone turned up once. The chain uses TRBV29-1 and TRBJ1-1, with D tentatively TRBD1 (5 bases). The V end lost 7 bases, the J end lost 4 bases, and 13 bases lay between the germline ends. This CDR3 has 12 amino acids. Looked up from germline, CDR1 is SQVTM and CDR2 is ANQGSEA. The CDR3 coding sequence is TGCAGCGCAGCCGTGGGGCTCACTGAAGCTTTCTTT. Protein product: CSAAVGLTEAFF. Looking up the rest from reference TRBV29-1 and TRBJ1-1 gives the full variable domain: SAVISQKPSRDICQRGTSLTIQCQVDSQVTMMFWYRQQPGQSLTLIATANQGSEATYESGFVIDKFPISRPNLTFSTLTVSNMSPEDSSIYLCSAAVGLTEAFFGQGTRLTVV.

This chain joins TRBV6-1 and TRBJ2-7, with a possible D match to TRBD2 (6 bases). CDR1 is MNHNS, CDR2 SASEGT, per germline. V lost 4 bases to trimming and J lost 1 base, with 17 bases between them. The CDR3 totals 16 residues. The CDR3 loop is CASSGPGLLNSYEQYF. CDR3 in DNA: TGTGCCAGCAGTGGACCGGGACTTTTAAATTCCTACGAGCAGTACTTC.

This sequence joins TRBV7-6 and TRBJ2-7; TRBD1 agrees at 11 bases. V gave up 5 bases and J gave up 5 bases; unmatched junction bases: 8. CDR3 size: 15 residues. From germline, CDR1 is SGHVS and CDR2 FNYEAQ. The CDR3, as DNA: TGTGCCAGCAGCAGGACCGGGACAGGGGGTGACGAGCAGTACTTC. This sequence encodes CASSRTGTGGDEQYF.

The chain combines TRBV28 with TRBJ1-6; the D is unclear. This CDR3 is 14 amino acids long. CDR1 is MDHEN and CDR2 is SYDVKM in the germline V gene. The ends were cut back, 6 bases at V and 8 bases at J, with 14 bases in the middle. The CDR3 coding sequence is TGTGCCAGCAGCCTGTCCCCCTGGCATTCACCCCTCCACTTT. This sequence encodes CASSLSPWHSPLHF. Complete variable domain (other parts from reference TRBV28 and TRBJ1-6): DVKVTQSSRYLVKRTGEKVFLECVQDMDHENMFWYRQDPGLGLRLIYFSYDVKMKEKGDIPEGYSVSREKKERFSLILESASTNQTSMYLCASSLSPWHSPLHFGNGTRLTVT.

V and J are TRBV4-2 and TRBJ2-7, with D maybe TRBD2 (7 bases). The CDR3 covers 15 residues. Germline CDR1 LGHNA, CDR2 YNFKEQ. Trimming cost V 4 bases and J 2 bases, with 15 bases left between them. CDR3 sequence (DNA): TGTGCCAGCAGCCGAGAGGGGGGGCGCGCCTACGAGCAGTACTTC. Translation gives CASSREGGRAYEQYF.

The genes are TRBV11-2 and TRBJ1-5; D gene unclear. V lost 0 bases to trimming and J lost 3 bases, with 6 bases between them. CDR1 and CDR2 (germline): SGHAT, FQNNGV. The CDR3 consists of 14 residues. CDR3 residues: CASSLDRNNQPQHF. As DNA, the CDR3 is TGTGCCAGCAGCTTAGACAGGAACAATCAGCCCCAGCATTTT.

The chain combines TRBV5-6 with TRBJ2-5, with 9 bases identical to TRBD1. V lost 4 bases to trimming and J lost 5 bases; unmatched junction nucleotides: 15. The CDR3 sequence is 17 residues long. Germline V lookup: CDR1 SGHDT, CDR2 YYEEEE. The CDR3 DNA reads TGTGCCAGCAGCCATACCGGGACAGGGAGTTGGTGGGAGACCCAGTACTTC. Amino acid sequence: CASSHTGTGSWWETQYF.

This chain joins TRBV18 and TRBJ2-7, with D possibly TRBD2 on 6 matching bases. CDR1 and CDR2 from the germline V gene are KGHSH and LQKENI. This CDR3 spans 14 amino acids. The V end lost 5 bases, the J end lost 4 bases, and 15 bases lay between the germline ends. In DNA form, the CDR3 reads TGTGCCAGCTCAGCTACAACGGGGAGGTACGAGCAGTACTTC. Amino acid sequence: CASSATTGRYEQYF.

The chain couples TRBV19 to TRBJ2-7; tentative D call: TRBD1 (6 bases). Germline CDR1 is LNHDA and CDR2 is SQIVND (reference sequence). The CDR3 has 15 amino acids. Between the trimmed V and J ends, which lost 0 bases and 2 bases, there was a span of 11 bases. The CDR3 coding sequence is TGTGCCAGTAGTATAGAGACAGGCTCACCCTACGAGCAGTACTTC. Translated, it gives CASSIETGSPYEQYF.

The chain uses TRBV15 and TRBJ2-1; a weak D match, TRBD1 (5 bases). There are 13 residues in the CDR3. CDR1 and CDR2 from the germline V gene are LNHNV and YYDKDF (reference sequence). Trimming stripped 5 bases from V and 2 bases from J, with 7 bases between. In DNA form, the CDR3 reads TGTGCCACCAGCCTGGACACCTACAATGAGCAGTTCTTC. Protein: CATSLDTYNEQFF.

This chain joins TRBV28 and TRBJ2-1; 7 bases map to TRBD1. CDR1 and CDR2 (germline): MDHEN, SYDVKM. The length of the CDR3 is 14 residues. V lost 3 bases to trimming and J lost 10 bases; unmatched junction nucleotides: 9. The chain's CDR3 is CASSFSRTGNEQFF. CDR3 DNA sequence: TGTGCCAGCAGTTTCTCCCGGACAGGCAACGAGCAGTTCTTC.

The chain has TRBV30 and TRBJ1-2; 8 positions match TRBD1. J was trimmed by 3 bases and V by 1 base; bases with no gene match: 7. The CDR3 spans 15 residues. The germline gives CDR1 GTSNPN, CDR2 SVGIG (reference sequence). The DNA of the CDR3 is TGTGCCTGGAGTGGACAGGGGTATATATACTATGGCTACACCTTC. It is translated as CAWSGQGYIYYGYTF. Based on the CDR3 plus reference TRBV30 and TRBJ1-2, the full variable domain is SQTIHQWPATLVQPVGSPLSLECTVEGTSNPNLYWYRQAAGRGLQLLFYSVGIGQISSEVPQNLSASRPQDRQFILSSKKLLLSDSGFYLCAWSGQGYIYYGYTFGSGTRLTVV.

The rearrangement links TRBV9 to TRBJ2-3, with TRBD2 matching over 9 bases. Losses at the gene ends were 0 bases for V and 0 bases for J; bases not matched to a gene: 2. This CDR3 comprises 16 residues. Per germline, CDR1 SGDLS and CDR2 YYNGEE. CDR3 coding DNA: TGTGCCAGCAGCGTAGGGGCGGGAGGGAGCACAGATACGCAGTATTTT. Its protein is CASSVGAGGSTDTQYF.